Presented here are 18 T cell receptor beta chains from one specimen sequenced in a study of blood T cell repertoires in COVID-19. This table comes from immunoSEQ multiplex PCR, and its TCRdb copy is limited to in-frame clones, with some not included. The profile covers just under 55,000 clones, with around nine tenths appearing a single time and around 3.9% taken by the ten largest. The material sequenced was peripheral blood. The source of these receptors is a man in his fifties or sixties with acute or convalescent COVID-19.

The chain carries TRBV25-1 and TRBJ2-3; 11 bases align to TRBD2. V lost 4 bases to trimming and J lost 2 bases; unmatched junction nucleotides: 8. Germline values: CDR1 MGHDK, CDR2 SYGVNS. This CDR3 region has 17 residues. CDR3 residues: CASSGSGTSGNTDTQYF. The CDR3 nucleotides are TGTGCCAGCAGTGGCTCAGGGACTAGCGGCAACACAGATACGCAGTATTTT. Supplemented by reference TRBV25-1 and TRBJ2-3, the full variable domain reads EADIYQTPRYLVIGTGKKITLECSQTMGHDKMYWYQQDPGMELHLIHYSYGVNSTEKGDLSSESTVSRIRTEHFPLTLESARPSHTSQYLCASSGSGTSGNTDTQYFGPGTRLTVL.

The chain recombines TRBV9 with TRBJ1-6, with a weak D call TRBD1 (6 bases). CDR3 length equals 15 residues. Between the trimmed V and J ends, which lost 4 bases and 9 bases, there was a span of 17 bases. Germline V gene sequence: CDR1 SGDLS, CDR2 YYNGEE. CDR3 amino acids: CASSPSMTGASPLHF. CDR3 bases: TGTGCCAGCAGCCCATCAATGACAGGTGCTTCACCCCTCCACTTT.

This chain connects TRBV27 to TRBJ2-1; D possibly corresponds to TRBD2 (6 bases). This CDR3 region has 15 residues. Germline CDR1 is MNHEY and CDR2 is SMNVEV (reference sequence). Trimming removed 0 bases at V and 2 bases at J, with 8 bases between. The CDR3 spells CASSLSWEAYNEQFF. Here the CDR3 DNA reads TGTGCCAGCAGTTTATCTTGGGAGGCCTACAATGAGCAGTTCTTC.

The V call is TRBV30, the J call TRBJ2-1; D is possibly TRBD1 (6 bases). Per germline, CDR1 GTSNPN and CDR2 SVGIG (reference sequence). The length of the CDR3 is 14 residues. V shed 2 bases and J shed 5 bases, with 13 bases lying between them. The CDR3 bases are TGTGCCTGGAGTCGGGACACCTTTAACAATGAGCAGTTCTTC. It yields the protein CAWSRDTFNNEQFF.

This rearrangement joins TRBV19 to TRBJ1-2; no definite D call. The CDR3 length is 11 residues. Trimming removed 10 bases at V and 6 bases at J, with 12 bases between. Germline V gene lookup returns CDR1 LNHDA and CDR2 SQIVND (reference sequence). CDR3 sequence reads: CAIYSRDGYTF. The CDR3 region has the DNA TGTGCCATATACTCAAGAGATGGCTACACCTTC.

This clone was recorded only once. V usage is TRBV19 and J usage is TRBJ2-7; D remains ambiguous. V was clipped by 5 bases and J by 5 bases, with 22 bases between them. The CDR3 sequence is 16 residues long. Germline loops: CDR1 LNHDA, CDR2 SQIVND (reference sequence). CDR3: CASSLGGRPLPHEQYF. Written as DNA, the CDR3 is TGTGCCAGTAGTCTAGGTGGCAGGCCTCTCCCCCACGAGCAGTACTTC. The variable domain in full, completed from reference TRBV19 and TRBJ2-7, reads DGGITQSPKYLFRKEGQNVTLSCEQNLNHDAMYWYRQDPGQGLRLIYYSQIVNDFQKGDIAEGYSVSREKKESFPLTVTSAQKNPTAFYLCASSLGGRPLPHEQYFGPGTRLTVT.

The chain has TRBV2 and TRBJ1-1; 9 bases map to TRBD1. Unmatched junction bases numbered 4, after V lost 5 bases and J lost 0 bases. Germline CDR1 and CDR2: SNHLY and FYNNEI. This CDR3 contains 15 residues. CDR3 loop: CASSRQGVMNTEAFF. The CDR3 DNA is TGTGCCAGCAGTCGACAGGGGGTTATGAACACTGAAGCTTTCTTT.

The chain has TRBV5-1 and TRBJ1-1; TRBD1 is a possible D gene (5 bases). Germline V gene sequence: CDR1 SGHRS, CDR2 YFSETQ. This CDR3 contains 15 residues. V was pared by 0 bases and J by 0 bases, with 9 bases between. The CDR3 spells CASSLANRLNTEAFF. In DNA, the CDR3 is TGCGCCAGCAGCTTGGCTAACAGGCTGAACACTGAAGCTTTCTTT.

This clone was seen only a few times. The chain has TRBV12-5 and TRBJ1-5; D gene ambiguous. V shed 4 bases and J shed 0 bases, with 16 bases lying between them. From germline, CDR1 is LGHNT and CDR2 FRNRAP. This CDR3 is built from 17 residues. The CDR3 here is CASGSYPGGDSNQPQHF. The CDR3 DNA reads TGTGCTAGTGGTTCCTATCCAGGAGGAGATAGCAATCAGCCCCAGCATTTT.

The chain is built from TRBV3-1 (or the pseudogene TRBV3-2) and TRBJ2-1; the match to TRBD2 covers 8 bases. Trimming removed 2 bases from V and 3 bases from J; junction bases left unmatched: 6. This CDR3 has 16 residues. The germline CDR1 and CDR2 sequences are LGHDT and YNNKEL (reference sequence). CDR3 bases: TGTGCCAGCAGCCAACGGGGGAGCGGGGGCTACAATGAGCAGTTCTTC. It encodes CASSQRGSGGYNEQFF.

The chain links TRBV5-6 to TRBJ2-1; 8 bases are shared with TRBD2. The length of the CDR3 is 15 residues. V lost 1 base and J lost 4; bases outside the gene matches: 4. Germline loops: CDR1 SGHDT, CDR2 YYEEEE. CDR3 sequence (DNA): TGTGCCAGCAGCTTGACTAGCGGAGATTACAATGAGCAGTTCTTC. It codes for CASSLTSGDYNEQFF.

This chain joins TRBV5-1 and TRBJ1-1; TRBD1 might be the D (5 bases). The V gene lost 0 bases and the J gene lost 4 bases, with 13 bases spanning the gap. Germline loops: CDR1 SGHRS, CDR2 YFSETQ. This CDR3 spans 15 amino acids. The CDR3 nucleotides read TGCGCCAGCAGCTTGGCTAAGACAGAAGGCACTGAAGCTTTCTTT. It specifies CASSLAKTEGTEAFF. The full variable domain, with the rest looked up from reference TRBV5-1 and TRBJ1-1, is KAGVTQTPRYLIKTRGQQVTLSCSPISGHRSVSWYQQTPGQGLQFLFEYFSETQRNKGNFPGRFSGRQFSNSRSEMNVSTLELGDSALYLCASSLAKTEGTEAFFGQGTRLTVV.

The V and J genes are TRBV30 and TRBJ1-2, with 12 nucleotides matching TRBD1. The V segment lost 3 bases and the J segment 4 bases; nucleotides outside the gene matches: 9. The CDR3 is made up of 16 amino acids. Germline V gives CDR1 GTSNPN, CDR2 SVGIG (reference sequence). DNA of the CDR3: TGTGCCTGGAGCCACGGGACAGGGGGCCAGGGCTATGGCTACACCTTC. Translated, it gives CAWSHGTGGQGYGYTF.

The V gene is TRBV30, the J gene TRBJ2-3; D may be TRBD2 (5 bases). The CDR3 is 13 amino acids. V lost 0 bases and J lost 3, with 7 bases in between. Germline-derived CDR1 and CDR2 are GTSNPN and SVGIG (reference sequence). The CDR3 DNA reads TGTGCCTGGAGTGTACTAGTAACAGATACGCAGTATTTT. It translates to CAWSVLVTDTQYF.

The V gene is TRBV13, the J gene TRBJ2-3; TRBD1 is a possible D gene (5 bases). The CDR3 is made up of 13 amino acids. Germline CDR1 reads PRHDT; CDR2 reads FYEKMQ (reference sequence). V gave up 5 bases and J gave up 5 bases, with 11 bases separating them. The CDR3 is CASSIRVGDTQYF. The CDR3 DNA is TGTGCCAGCAGCATCAGGGTTGGAGATACGCAGTATTTT.

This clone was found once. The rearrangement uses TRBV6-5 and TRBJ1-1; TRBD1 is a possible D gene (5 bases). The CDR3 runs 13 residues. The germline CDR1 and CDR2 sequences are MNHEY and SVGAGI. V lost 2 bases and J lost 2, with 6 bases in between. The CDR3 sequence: CASSYRGNTEAFF. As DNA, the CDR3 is TGTGCCAGCAGTTACAGGGGTAACACTGAAGCTTTCTTT.

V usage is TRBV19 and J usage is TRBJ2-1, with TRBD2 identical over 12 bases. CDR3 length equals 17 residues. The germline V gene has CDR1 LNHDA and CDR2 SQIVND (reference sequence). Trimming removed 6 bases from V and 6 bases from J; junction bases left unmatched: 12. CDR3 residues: CASSPLTLAGGFNEQFF. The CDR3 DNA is TGTGCCAGTAGCCCTCTCACACTAGCGGGAGGCTTCAATGAGCAGTTCTTC.

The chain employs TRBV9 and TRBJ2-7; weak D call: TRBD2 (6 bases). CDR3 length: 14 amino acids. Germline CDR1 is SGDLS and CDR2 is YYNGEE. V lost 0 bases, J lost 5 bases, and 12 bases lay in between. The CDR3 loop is CASSVGGTGNEQYF. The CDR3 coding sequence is TGTGCCAGCAGCGTAGGCGGGACTGGGAACGAGCAGTACTTC.